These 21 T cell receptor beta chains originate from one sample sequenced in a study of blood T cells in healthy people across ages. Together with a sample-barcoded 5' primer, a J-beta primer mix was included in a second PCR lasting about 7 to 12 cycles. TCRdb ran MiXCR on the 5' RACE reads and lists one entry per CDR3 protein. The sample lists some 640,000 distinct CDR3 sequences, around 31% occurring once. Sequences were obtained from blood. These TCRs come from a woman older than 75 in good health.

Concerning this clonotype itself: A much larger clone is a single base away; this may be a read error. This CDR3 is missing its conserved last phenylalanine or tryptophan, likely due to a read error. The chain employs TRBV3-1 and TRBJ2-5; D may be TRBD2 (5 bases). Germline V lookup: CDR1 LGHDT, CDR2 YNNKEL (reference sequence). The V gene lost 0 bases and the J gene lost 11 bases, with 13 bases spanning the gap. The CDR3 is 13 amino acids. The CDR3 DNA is TGTGCCAGCAGCCAAGATCGTAACGGGAAGCAGTACATC. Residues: CASSQDRNGKQYI.

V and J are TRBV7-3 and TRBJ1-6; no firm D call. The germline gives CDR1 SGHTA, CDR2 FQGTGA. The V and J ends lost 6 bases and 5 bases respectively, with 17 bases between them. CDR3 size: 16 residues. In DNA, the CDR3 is TGTGCCAGCAGTCCAGGAGGGCTAGGAAATAATTCACCCCTCCACTTT. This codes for CASSPGGLGNNSPLHF.

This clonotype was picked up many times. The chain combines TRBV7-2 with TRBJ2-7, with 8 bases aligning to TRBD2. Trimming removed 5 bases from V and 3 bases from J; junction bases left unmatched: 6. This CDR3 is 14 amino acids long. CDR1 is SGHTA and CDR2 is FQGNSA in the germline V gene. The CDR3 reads CASSAGGLNYEQYF. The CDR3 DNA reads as TGTGCCAGCAGCGCGGGGGGCCTTAACTACGAGCAGTACTTC.

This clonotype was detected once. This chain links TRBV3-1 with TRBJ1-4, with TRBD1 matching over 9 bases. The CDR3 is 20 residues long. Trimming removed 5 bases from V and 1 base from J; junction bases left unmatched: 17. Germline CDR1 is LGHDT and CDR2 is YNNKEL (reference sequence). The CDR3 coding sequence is TGTGCCAGCAGCAAGTGGGAAGAACAGGGGGCCGGTAAAACTAATGAAAAACTGTTTTTT. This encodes CASSKWEEQGAGKTNEKLFF.

CDR3 coding DNA: TGTGCCATCAGTGAGTCCCCAGGGCAGGATGGCTACACCTTC. Translating gives CAISESPGQDGYTF. The chain carries TRBV10-3 and TRBJ1-2; weak D call: TRBD1 (5 bases). The CDR3 is 14 amino acids. From germline, CDR1 is ENHRY and CDR2 SYGVKD. The V gene lost 0 bases and the J gene lost 6 bases, with 11 bases spanning the gap.

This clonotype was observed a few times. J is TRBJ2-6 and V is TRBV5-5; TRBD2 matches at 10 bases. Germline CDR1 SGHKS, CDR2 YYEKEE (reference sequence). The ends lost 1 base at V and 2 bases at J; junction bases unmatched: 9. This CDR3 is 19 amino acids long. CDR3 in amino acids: CASSLRGLAGVPGANVLTF. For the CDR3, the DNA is TGTGCCAGCAGCTTGCGGGGGCTAGCGGGGGTCCCTGGGGCCAACGTCCTGACTTTC.

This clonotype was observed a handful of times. This chain's CDR3 is CASSLTASPLHF. DNA for the CDR3: TGTGCCAGCAGTTTGACAGCGTCACCCCTCCACTTT. The chain links TRBV28 to TRBJ1-6; a possible D gene is TRBD1 (5 bases). V was clipped by 3 bases and J by 10 bases, with 7 bases between them. The CDR3 is 12 residues long. The germline V gene has CDR1 MDHEN and CDR2 SYDVKM.

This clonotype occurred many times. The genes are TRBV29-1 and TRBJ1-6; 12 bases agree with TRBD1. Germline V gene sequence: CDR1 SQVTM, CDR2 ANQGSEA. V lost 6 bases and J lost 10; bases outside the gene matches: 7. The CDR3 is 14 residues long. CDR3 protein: CSVRDRGQQSPLHF. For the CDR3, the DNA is TGCAGCGTGAGGGACAGGGGGCAGCAGTCACCCCTCCACTTT.

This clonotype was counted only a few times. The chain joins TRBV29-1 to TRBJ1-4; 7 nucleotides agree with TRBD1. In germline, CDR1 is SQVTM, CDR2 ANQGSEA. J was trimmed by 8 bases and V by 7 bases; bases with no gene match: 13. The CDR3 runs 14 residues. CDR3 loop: CSAERKGAEEKLFF. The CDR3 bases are TGCAGCGCCGAAAGGAAGGGGGCGGAGGAAAAACTGTTTTTT.

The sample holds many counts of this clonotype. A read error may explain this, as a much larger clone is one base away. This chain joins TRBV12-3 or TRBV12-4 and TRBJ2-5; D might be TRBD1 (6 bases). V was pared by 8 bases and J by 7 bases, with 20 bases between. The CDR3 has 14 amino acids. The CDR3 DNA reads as TGTGCCAGCTCTTGGGGGCGGCCCCCGGGGACCCAGTACTTC. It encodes CASSWGRPPGTQYF.

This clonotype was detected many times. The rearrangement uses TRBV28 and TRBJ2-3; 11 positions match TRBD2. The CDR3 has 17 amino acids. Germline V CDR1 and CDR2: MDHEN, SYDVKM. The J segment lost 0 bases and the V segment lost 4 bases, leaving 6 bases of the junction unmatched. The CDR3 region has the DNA TGTGCCAGCAGTTCCTTACTAGCGGGGGCTAGCACAGATACGCAGTATTTT. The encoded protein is CASSSLLAGASTDTQYF.

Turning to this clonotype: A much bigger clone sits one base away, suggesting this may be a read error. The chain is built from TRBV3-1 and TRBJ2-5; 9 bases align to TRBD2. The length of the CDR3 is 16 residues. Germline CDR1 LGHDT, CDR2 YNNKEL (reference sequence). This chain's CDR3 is CASSLRAGGLQETQCF. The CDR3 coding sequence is TGTGCCAGCAGCCTCCGAGCGGGGGGCCTCCAAGAGACCCAGTGCTTC.

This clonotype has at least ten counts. The CDR3 DNA reads as TGCAGTGCTACGGGGACAGGGGCTCTTGCAGATACGCAGTATTTT. This translates into CSATGTGALADTQYF. J is TRBJ2-3 and V is TRBV20-1; TRBD1 agrees at 10 bases. The CDR3 totals 15 residues. From germline, CDR1 is DFQATT and CDR2 SNEGSKA (reference sequence). V gave up 4 bases and J gave up 4 bases; unmatched junction bases: 8.

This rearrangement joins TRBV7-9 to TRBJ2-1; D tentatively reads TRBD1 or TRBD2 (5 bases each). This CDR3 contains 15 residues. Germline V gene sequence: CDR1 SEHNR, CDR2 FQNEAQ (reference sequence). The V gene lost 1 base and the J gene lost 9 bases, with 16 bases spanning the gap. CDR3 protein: CASSLGKRGWSEQFF. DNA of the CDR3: TGTGCCAGCAGCTTAGGCAAGAGGGGCTGGAGTGAGCAGTTCTTC. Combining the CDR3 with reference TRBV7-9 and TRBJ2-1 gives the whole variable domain DTGVSQNPRHKITKRGQNVTFRCDPISEHNRLYWYRQTLGQGPEFLTYFQNEAQLEKSRLLSDRFSAERPKGSFSTLEIQRTEQGDSAMYLCASSLGKRGWSEQFFGPGTRLTVL.

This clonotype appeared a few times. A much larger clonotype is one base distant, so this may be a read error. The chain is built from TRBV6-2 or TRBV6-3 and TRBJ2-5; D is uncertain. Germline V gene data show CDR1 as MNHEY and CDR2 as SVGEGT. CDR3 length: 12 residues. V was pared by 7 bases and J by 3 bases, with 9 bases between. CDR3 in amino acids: CASTSGKETQYF. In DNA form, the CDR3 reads TGTGCCAGCACCTCGGGCAAAGAGACCCAGTACTTC.

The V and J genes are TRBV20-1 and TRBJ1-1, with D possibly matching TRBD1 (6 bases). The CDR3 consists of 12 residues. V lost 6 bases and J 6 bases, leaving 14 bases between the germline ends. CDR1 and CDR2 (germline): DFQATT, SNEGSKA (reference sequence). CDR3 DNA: TGCAGTGCAGCCAGGGGATCTGCTGAAGCTTTCTTT. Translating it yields CSAARGSAEAFF.

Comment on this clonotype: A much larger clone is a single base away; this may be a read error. CDR3 coding DNA: TGTGCCAGCAGTCGGGAGGCGTCCTGCGAGCAGTACTTC. It is translated as CASSREASCEQYF. The chain links TRBV5-6 to TRBJ2-7; 7 bases are a match to TRBD2. The CDR3 has 13 amino acids. Per the germline V gene, CDR1 is SGHDT and CDR2 is YYEEEE.

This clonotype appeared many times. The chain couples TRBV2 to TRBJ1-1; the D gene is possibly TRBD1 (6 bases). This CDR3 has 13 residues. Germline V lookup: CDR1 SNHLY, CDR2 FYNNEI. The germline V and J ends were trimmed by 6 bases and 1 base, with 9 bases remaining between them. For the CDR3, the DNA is TGTGCCAGCAGGGTACAGGGGAACACTGAAGCTTTCTTT. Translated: CASRVQGNTEAFF. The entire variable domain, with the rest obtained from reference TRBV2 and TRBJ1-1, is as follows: EPEVTQTPSHQVTQMGQEVILRCVPISNHLYFYWYRQILGQKVEFLVSFYNNEISEKSEIFDDQFSVERPDGSNFTLKIRSTKLEDSAMYFCASRVQGNTEAFFGQGTRLTVV.

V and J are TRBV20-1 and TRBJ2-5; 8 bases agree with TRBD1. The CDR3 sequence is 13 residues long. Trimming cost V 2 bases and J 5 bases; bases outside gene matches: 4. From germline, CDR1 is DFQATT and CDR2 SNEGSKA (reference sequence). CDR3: CSARQGARETQYF. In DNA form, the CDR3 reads TGCAGTGCTAGACAGGGGGCGCGGGAGACCCAGTACTTC.

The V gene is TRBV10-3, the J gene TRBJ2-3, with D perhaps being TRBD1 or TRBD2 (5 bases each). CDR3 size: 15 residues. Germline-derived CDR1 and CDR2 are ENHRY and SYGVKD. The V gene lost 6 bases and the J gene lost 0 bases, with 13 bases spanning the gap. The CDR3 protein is CAISRGAVSTDTQYF. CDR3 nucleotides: TGTGCCATCAGCCGAGGGGCTGTTAGCACAGATACGCAGTATTTT.

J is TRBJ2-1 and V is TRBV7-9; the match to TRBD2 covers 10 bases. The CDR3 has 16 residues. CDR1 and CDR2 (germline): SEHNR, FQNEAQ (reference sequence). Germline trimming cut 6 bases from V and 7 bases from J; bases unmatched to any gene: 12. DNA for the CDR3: TGTGCCAGCAGGCCCCATCCTAGCGGGGGTACAAATGAGCAGTTCTTC. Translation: CASRPHPSGGTNEQFF. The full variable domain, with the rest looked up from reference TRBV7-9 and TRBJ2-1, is DTGVSQNPRHKITKRGQNVTFRCDPISEHNRLYWYRQTLGQGPEFLTYFQNEAQLEKSRLLSDRFSAERPKGSFSTLEIQRTEQGDSAMYLCASRPHPSGGTNEQFFGPGTRLTVL.